What follows are 20 T cell receptor beta chains derived from one specimen sequenced in a study of blood T cell repertoires in COVID-19. This table comes from immunoSEQ multiplex PCR, and its TCRdb copy is limited to in-frame clones, with some not included. The sample yields hundreds of thousands of clones, less than 90% seen once. Sequenced input: PBMCs or T cells enriched from blood (not recorded which). These receptors originate from a woman aged 55-70 years who had recovered from COVID-19.

This chain connects TRBV12-5 to TRBJ2-7; 7 nucleotides line up with TRBD1. Germline-derived CDR1 and CDR2 are LGHNT and FRNRAP. The CDR3 has 14 amino acids. V was clipped by 6 bases and J by 7 bases; unmatched bases: 12. CDR3 loop: CASGTGSQTKEQYF. CDR3 nucleotide sequence: TGTGCTAGTGGGACAGGGTCCCAGACTAAAGAGCAGTACTTC.

As for this clone: Other DNA sequences in the same sample also yield this CDR3. This chain connects TRBV2 to TRBJ2-1, with TRBD2 identical over 10 bases. Per the germline V gene, CDR1 is SNHLY and CDR2 is FYNNEI. The CDR3 length is 15 residues. Losses at the gene ends were 4 bases for V and 2 bases for J; bases not matched to a gene: 2. The CDR3 sequence is CASSGTSGAYNEQFF. The DNA of the CDR3 is TGTGCCAGCAGTGGGACTAGCGGAGCCTACAATGAGCAGTTCTTC.

The chain combines TRBV7-6 with TRBJ2-2, with D perhaps TRBD2 (6 bases). CDR1 is SGHVS, CDR2 FNYEAQ, per germline. Trimming took 1 base from V and 7 from J, leaving 13 bases between them. CDR3 length: 15 residues. Here the CDR3 DNA reads TGTGCCAGCAGCTTAGAACTAGGAGGGAGCGGGGAGCTGTTTTTT. Protein product: CASSLELGGSGELFF.

Concerning this clone: This sample also contains other DNA sequences that code for the same CDR3. V and J are TRBV9 and TRBJ1-5; 8 bases align to TRBD1. The trim removed 4 bases at V and 7 bases at J, leaving 7 bases unmatched. CDR3 length: 14 amino acids. Germline V lookup: CDR1 SGDLS, CDR2 YYNGEE. CDR3 loop: CASSPGTGGQPQHF. The CDR3 region has the DNA TGTGCCAGCAGCCCCGGGACAGGAGGACAGCCCCAGCATTTT.

This chain links TRBV5-8 with TRBJ2-3; 12 bases align to TRBD1. The CDR3 consists of 14 residues. Germline CDR1 and CDR2: SGHTS and YDEGEE. V lost 6 bases to trimming and J lost 4 bases; unmatched junction nucleotides: 3. In nucleotides, the CDR3 is TGTGCCAGCACCCGGGACAGGGGGCCAGATACGCAGTATTTT. Amino acid sequence: CASTRDRGPDTQYF.

The rearrangement uses TRBV7-2 and TRBJ2-5, with TRBD1 matching 7 bases. From germline, CDR1 is SGHTA and CDR2 FQGNSA. V trimming: 1 base; J trimming: 5 bases; junction bases outside the gene matches: 1. This CDR3 is 13 amino acids long. The CDR3 here is CASSLGGGETQYF. CDR3 bases: TGTGCCAGCAGCTTAGGAGGGGGCGAGACCCAGTACTTC. The entire variable domain, with the rest obtained from reference TRBV7-2 and TRBJ2-5, is as follows: GAGVSQSPSNKVTEKGKDVELRCDPISGHTALYWYRQSLGQGLEFLIYFQGNSAPDKSGLPSDRFSAERTGGSVSTLTIQRTQQEDSAVYLCASSLGGGETQYFGPGTRLLVL.

V usage is TRBV7-8 and J usage is TRBJ1-5; D uncertain. V lost 5 bases, J lost 5 bases, and 16 bases lay in between. Per germline, CDR1 SGHVS and CDR2 FQNEAQ. The CDR3 has 15 residues. The CDR3 region is CASSRGREAYQPQHF. The CDR3 coding sequence is TGTGCCAGCAGCCGAGGACGTGAGGCCTATCAGCCCCAGCATTTT.

This clone was observed a handful of times. The genes are TRBV27 and TRBJ1-2; weak D call: TRBD1 (5 bases). Trimming removed 7 bases from V and 0 bases from J, with 15 bases in between. The CDR3 totals 15 residues. Germline V lookup: CDR1 MNHEY, CDR2 SMNVEV (reference sequence). The CDR3 DNA sequence: TGTGCCAGCACGGACATAGGGACTTCTAACTATGGCTACACCTTC. Translated, it gives CASTDIGTSNYGYTF.

The chain employs TRBV28 and TRBJ1-5; 9 bases are a match to TRBD1. V lost 2 bases to trimming and J lost 7 bases; unmatched junction nucleotides: 15. CDR3 length: 18 residues. CDR1 and CDR2 from the germline V gene are MDHEN and SYDVKM. CDR3 nucleotides: TGTGCCAGCAGTTTAGGAACAGGGGGCGACTTGTTTGGACAGCCCCAGCATTTT. This translates into CASSLGTGGDLFGQPQHF.

V is TRBV6-5 and J is TRBJ2-7, with 8 bases matching TRBD1. The length of the CDR3 is 12 residues. The J segment lost 7 bases and the V segment lost 4 bases, leaving 3 bases of the junction unmatched. CDR1 is MNHEY, CDR2 SVGAGI, per germline. The CDR3: CASSFGQGEQYF. CDR3 sequence (DNA): TGTGCCAGCAGTTTCGGACAGGGAGAGCAGTACTTC.

The chain is built from TRBV5-4 and TRBJ1-6, with D possibly being TRBD1 (6 bases). Germline-derived CDR1 and CDR2 are SGHNT and YYREEE (reference sequence). This CDR3 region has 17 residues. Trimming cost V 4 bases and J 9 bases, with 23 bases left between them. CDR3 residues: CASSLGGGARSISPLHF. The CDR3 DNA reads TGTGCCAGCAGCCTTGGTGGGGGCGCCCGATCTATTTCACCCCTCCACTTT.

Only a few counts were recorded for this clone. The chain links TRBV6-5 to TRBJ1-6; TRBD1 agrees at 7 bases. Germline loops: CDR1 MNHEY, CDR2 SVGAGI. With V trimmed by 7 bases and J by 17 bases, 14 bases remained unmatched. The CDR3 is 13 amino acids. The CDR3 reads CASIVTGTLRFHF. CDR3 coding DNA: TGTGCCAGCATCGTGACAGGGACGTTAAGGTTCCACTTT.

J is TRBJ1-6 and V is TRBV5-6; no reliable D call. The CDR3 is made up of 17 amino acids. Trimming cost V 0 bases and J 0 bases, with 10 bases left between them. The germline V gene has CDR1 SGHDT and CDR2 YYEEEE. The chain's CDR3 is CASSLAFESSYNSPLHF. CDR3 nucleotide sequence: TGTGCCAGCAGCTTGGCCTTCGAGAGCTCCTATAATTCACCCCTCCACTTT.

The chain links TRBV5-5 to TRBJ2-1; 9 bases are shared with TRBD2. Per germline, CDR1 SGHKS and CDR2 YYEKEE (reference sequence). This CDR3 has 15 amino acids. V dropped 8 bases and J dropped 8; count of bases not matched to a gene: 14. CDR3 residues: CASVLSGGILDEQFF. Here the CDR3 DNA reads TGTGCCAGTGTCCTTAGCGGGGGTATTCTGGATGAGCAGTTCTTC.

The chain recombines TRBV10-3 with TRBJ2-5; the match to TRBD2 covers 9 bases. From germline, CDR1 is ENHRY and CDR2 SYGVKD. V was clipped by 10 bases and J by 1 base; unmatched bases: 10. The CDR3 extends over 15 amino acids. Written as DNA, the CDR3 is TGTGCCACCACAGGGCGGGGGGGCCGCCAAGAGACCCAGTACTTC. Protein product: CATTGRGGRQETQYF.

Remarks on this clone: Other DNA sequences from this sample encode an identical CDR3 as well. The J gene is TRBJ1-5, the V gene TRBV6-5, with 10 bases matching TRBD1. This CDR3 region has 15 residues. Losses at the gene ends were 6 bases for V and 5 bases for J; bases not matched to a gene: 7. Germline V gene lookup returns CDR1 MNHEY and CDR2 SVGAGI. The CDR3 spells CASSTWDRGDQPQHF. The CDR3 nucleotides are TGTGCCAGCAGCACCTGGGACAGGGGAGATCAGCCCCAGCATTTT.

The V and J genes are TRBV2 and TRBJ2-3, with 9 bases lining up with TRBD2. This CDR3 contains 15 residues. V lost 6 bases and J lost 4; bases outside the gene matches: 8. The germline V gene has CDR1 SNHLY and CDR2 FYNNEI. CDR3 protein: CASRGTSLRADTQYF. The CDR3 DNA sequence: TGTGCCAGCAGGGGGACTAGCCTAAGGGCAGATACGCAGTATTTT.

The genes are TRBV5-1 and TRBJ2-5, with TRBD1 matching over 12 bases. J lost 4 bases, V lost 3 bases, and 1 base had no gene match. The CDR3 contains 14 residues. The germline CDR1 and CDR2 sequences are SGHRS and YFSETQ. The CDR3 nucleotides read TGCGCCAGCAGCTGGGGACAGGGGGCAGAGACCCAGTACTTC. This encodes CASSWGQGAETQYF.

This clone has just a few counts. The chain combines TRBV15 with TRBJ1-4; D gene uncertain. Trimming took 1 base from V and 7 from J, leaving 10 bases between them. The V gene's germline CDR1 is LNHNV and CDR2 YYDKDF (reference sequence). This CDR3 has 14 residues. CDR3 region: CATSRGGGSEKLFF. The CDR3 DNA reads as TGTGCCACCAGCAGAGGCGGCGGATCTGAAAAACTGTTTTTT.

This clone has a single count. The rearrangement links TRBV10-1 to TRBJ1-3; 8 bases fit TRBD1. The germline V gene encodes CDR1 WNHNN and CDR2 SYGVQD (reference sequence). This CDR3 comprises 18 residues. Trimming removed 4 bases from V and 4 bases from J; junction bases left unmatched: 15. The CDR3 bases are TGCGCCAGCAGTGGAAACTTACCCTCCGACAGGGGAGGAAACACCATATATTTT. Protein product: CASSGNLPSDRGGNTIYF.